The 3 T cell receptor beta chains listed next were all sequenced from one sample in a study of blood T cell repertoires in COVID-19. Using immunoSEQ multiplex PCR, the repertoire was profiled, and TCRdb retains in-frame clones only, with some absent. Altogether around 70,000 clones are present, around 91% being singletons, with the ten largest covering about 6.1%. The material sequenced was peripheral blood. The receptors shown here come from a human donor in a cohort sampled during active COVID-19.

The rearrangement uses TRBV4-3 and TRBJ1-1; D is uncertain. In germline, CDR1 is LGHNA, CDR2 YSLEER. Trimming removed 1 base from V and 3 bases from J, with 15 bases in between. CDR3 length equals 16 residues. CDR3 nucleotide sequence: TGCGCCAGCAGCCAAGGTAGTCGGGGTCCGGACACTGAAGCTTTCTTT. Translating gives CASSQGSRGPDTEAFF.

The V gene is TRBV19, the J gene TRBJ2-7; D is unclear. Between the trimmed V and J ends, which lost 5 bases and 3 bases, there was a span of 11 bases. Looked up from germline, CDR1 is LNHDA and CDR2 is SQIVND (reference sequence). The length of the CDR3 is 13 residues. The CDR3 coding sequence is TGTGCCAGTAGTGCGAGGTTTAACTACGAGCAGTACTTC. Translating it yields CASSARFNYEQYF.

This chain joins TRBV4-3 and TRBJ2-7, with 10 bases that match TRBD2. Germline values: CDR1 LGHNA, CDR2 YSLEER. V was clipped by 0 bases and J by 2 bases; unmatched bases: 4. This CDR3 is built from 16 residues. This CDR3 is CASSQEWSGGAYEQYF. CDR3 sequence (DNA): TGCGCCAGCAGCCAAGAATGGAGCGGGGGGGCCTACGAGCAGTACTTC.